These 25 T cell receptor beta chains were all obtained from the same sample, sequenced in a study of post-analysis software for immune sequencing data. The study's findings and limits: TRBV5-6, TRBV5-1 and TRBV20-1 belonged to a set of roughly five TRBV segments that were more frequent in patients than controls.

These receptors have no known antigen. Prepared libraries of TCR beta cDNA carried unique molecular identifiers. Via MiXCR, TCRdb re-called the PCR reads, giving one row per CDR3 protein. The table shows hundreds of thousands of distinct CDR3 sequences, with approximately 60% occurring only once. Sequenced input: blood. All receptors derive from a girl aged 2-9 years with multiple sclerosis.

The chain is built from TRBV6-5 and TRBJ2-1, with 8 bases identical to TRBD1. Germline trimming cut 2 bases from V and 5 bases from J; bases unmatched to any gene: 11. The length of the CDR3 is 17 residues. Germline V gives CDR1 MNHEY, CDR2 SVGAGI. CDR3: CASSYHQKWTGNNEQFF. The CDR3 DNA follows: TGTGCCAGCAGTTACCACCAGAAATGGACAGGGAACAATGAGCAGTTCTTC.

The V call is TRBV7-6, the J call TRBJ2-1; TRBD2 agrees at 10 bases. Germline values: CDR1 SGHVS, CDR2 FNYEAQ. Trimming removed 3 bases from V and 9 bases from J; junction bases left unmatched: 8. The CDR3 is 15 residues long. This CDR3 reads CASSFLAGAGAEQFF. CDR3 nucleotides: TGTGCCAGCAGCTTCCTAGCGGGGGCTGGGGCTGAGCAGTTCTTC.

This clonotype was recorded a few times. The chain recombines TRBV28 with TRBJ2-7, with D maybe TRBD2 (7 bases). V lost 8 bases and J lost 4, with 18 bases in between. The germline V gene encodes CDR1 MDHEN and CDR2 SYDVKM. This CDR3 is built from 14 residues. The CDR3 DNA follows: TGTGCCAGCCCGCGGTTTAGGGGGGGATACGAGCAGTACTTC. This translates into CASPRFRGGYEQYF. Variable domain in full (rest from reference TRBV28 and TRBJ2-7): DVKVTQSSRYLVKRTGEKVFLECVQDMDHENMFWYRQDPGLGLRLIYFSYDVKMKEKGDIPEGYSVSREKKERFSLILESASTNQTSMYLCASPRFRGGYEQYFGPGTRLTVT.

In this sample, this clonotype turned up a few times. V usage is TRBV15 and J usage is TRBJ2-1; D is unclear. Germline CDR1 reads LNHNV; CDR2 reads YYDKDF (reference sequence). Trimming pared 0 bases from V and 10 bases from J, leaving 13 bases between. There are 14 residues in the CDR3. CDR3 DNA sequence: TGTGCCACCAGCAGAGAGGCTATGGGCAAAGAGCAGTTCTTC. It specifies CATSREAMGKEQFF.

The chain links TRBV12-3 or TRBV12-4 to TRBJ1-1; no firm D call. The CDR3 totals 13 residues. The V gene lost 8 bases and the J gene lost 4 bases, with 14 bases spanning the gap. The CDR3 sequence is CASSYDQVTEAFF. The CDR3 coding sequence is TGTGCCAGCTCATACGACCAGGTCACTGAAGCTTTCTTT.

The genes are TRBV6-5 and TRBJ2-5; the match to TRBD2 covers 14 bases. The CDR3 sequence is 16 residues long. J lost 5 bases, V lost 6 bases, and 8 bases had no gene match. Germline V gene data show CDR1 as MNHEY and CDR2 as SVGAGI. The CDR3 DNA sequence: TGTGCCAGCAGCCGACTAGCGGGGGGGCTGGGTGAGACCCAGTACTTC. Amino acids: CASSRLAGGLGETQYF.

The rearrangement uses TRBV10-1 and TRBJ2-7, with 10 bases matching TRBD2. Trimming cost V 8 bases and J 0 bases; bases outside gene matches: 13. The CDR3 is made up of 17 amino acids. Germline V gene data show CDR1 as WNHNN and CDR2 as SYGVQD (reference sequence). DNA for the CDR3: TGCGCCAGCCCCAGTCGCGGAATAGCGGGAGGCTCCTACGAGCAGTACTTC. Protein: CASPSRGIAGGSYEQYF.

This clonotype was seen a handful of times. This chain uses TRBV30 with TRBJ2-7; the D gene is possibly TRBD1 (7 bases). The CDR3 sequence is 15 residues long. Germline V gene sequence: CDR1 GTSNPN, CDR2 SVGIG (reference sequence). Trimming shortened V by 2 bases and J by 0 bases, and 14 bases separated the two germline ends. CDR3 nucleotides: TGTGCCTGGAGTCCAGGGGGGACTTACTCCTACGAGCAGTACTTC. It encodes CAWSPGGTYSYEQYF.

The chain combines TRBV18 with TRBJ1-6, with a tentative D call TRBD1 (5 bases). The CDR3 covers 17 residues. Germline CDR1 reads KGHSH; CDR2 reads LQKENI. The V and J ends lost 5 bases and 6 bases respectively, with 20 bases between them. The CDR3 protein is CASSSLEGQVANSPLHF. The CDR3, as DNA: TGTGCCAGCTCAAGTCTGGAGGGGCAGGTGGCTAATTCACCCCTCCACTTT.

The rearrangement uses TRBV5-1 and TRBJ2-7, with TRBD2 as a possible D gene (5 bases). Trimming cost V 3 bases and J 0 bases, with 16 bases left between them. The CDR3 spans 16 residues. Germline V gene lookup returns CDR1 SGHRS and CDR2 YFSETQ. The CDR3: CASSYEDLLSSYEQYF. The CDR3 region has the DNA TGCGCCAGCAGCTACGAGGACTTGCTCAGCTCCTACGAGCAGTACTTC.

This sequence joins TRBV24-1 and TRBJ2-1, with D hard to call. In germline, CDR1 is KGHDR, CDR2 SFDVKD. This CDR3 has 14 residues. V was trimmed by 6 bases and J by 7 bases, leaving 15 bases between them. The CDR3 nucleotides read TGTGCCACCAGTCCGAGATGGCCAGAAAATGAGCAGTTCTTC. Its protein product is CATSPRWPENEQFF.

The CDR3 loop is CASSLVLENEQFF. As DNA, the CDR3 is TGCGCCAGCAGCTTGGTACTCGAGAATGAGCAGTTCTTC. The chain is built from TRBV5-1 and TRBJ2-1, with D hard to call. V lost 0 bases and J 7 bases, leaving 8 bases between the germline ends. Germline V CDR1 and CDR2: SGHRS, YFSETQ. The CDR3 sequence is 13 residues long. Full variable domain (outside the CDR3, taken from reference TRBV5-1 and TRBJ2-1): KAGVTQTPRYLIKTRGQQVTLSCSPISGHRSVSWYQQTPGQGLQFLFEYFSETQRNKGNFPGRFSGRQFSNSRSEMNVSTLELGDSALYLCASSLVLENEQFFGPGTRLTVL.

A single count supports this clonotype. The CDR3 DNA is TGTGCCAGCAGCTTAGTATCGCTGAACCAAGAGACCCAGTACTTC. It yields the protein CASSLVSLNQETQYF. The rearrangement links TRBV7-9 to TRBJ2-5, with unresolved D. The CDR3 length is 15 residues. The V gene lost 1 base and the J gene lost 0 bases, with 9 bases spanning the gap. CDR1 SEHNR and CDR2 FQNEAQ come from the germline V gene (reference sequence).

Note on this clonotype: Lacking the conserved final phenylalanine or tryptophan, this CDR3 likely reflects a read error. This rearrangement joins TRBV29-1 to TRBJ2-3; 7 nucleotides agree with TRBD1. V lost 6 bases, J lost 5 bases, and 2 bases stayed unmatched. CDR1 and CDR2 (germline): SQVTM, ANQGSEA. There are 11 residues in the CDR3. The CDR3 nucleotides read TGCAGCGTGGGACAGCAAGATACGCAGTATGTT. Its translation is CSVGQQDTQYV.

V and J are TRBV7-8 and TRBJ2-1, with TRBD1 as a possible D gene (5 bases). Germline CDR1 SGHVS, CDR2 FQNEAQ. This CDR3 spans 16 amino acids. Trimming shortened V by 1 base and J by 3 bases, and 13 bases separated the two germline ends. CDR3 DNA sequence: TGTGCCAGCAGCTTAGAGGTGGGGCTGGGCTACAATGAGCAGTTCTTC. It encodes CASSLEVGLGYNEQFF.

The chain recombines TRBV20-1 with TRBJ2-1; 11 bases are shared with TRBD2. Germline V lookup: CDR1 DFQATT, CDR2 SNEGSKA (reference sequence). The J segment lost 4 bases and the V segment lost 6 bases, leaving 8 bases of the junction unmatched. The CDR3 spans 15 residues. CDR3 in DNA: TGCAGTGCCCCACTAGCGGGGGCCCGATACAATGAGCAGTTCTTC. It specifies CSAPLAGARYNEQFF.

The gene calls are TRBV7-2 and TRBJ1-2; the match to TRBD1 covers 10 bases. Losses at the gene ends were 1 base for V and 13 bases for J; bases not matched to a gene: 12. Per germline, CDR1 SGHTA and CDR2 FQGNSA. There are 15 residues in the CDR3. The CDR3 DNA reads TGTGCCAGCAGCTTAGAGATGGGACAGGGGTCGTCCTGCACCTTC. Its protein is CASSLEMGQGSSCTF. The full variable domain, its missing parts supplied by reference TRBV7-2 and TRBJ1-2, is GAGVSQSPSNKVTEKGKDVELRCDPISGHTALYWYRQSLGQGLEFLIYFQGNSAPDKSGLPSDRFSAERTGGSVSTLTIQRTQQEDSAVYLCASSLEMGQGSSCTFGSGTRLTVV.

The chain combines TRBV12-3 or TRBV12-4 with TRBJ2-1, with D perhaps given as TRBD1 or TRBD2 (5 bases each). There are 16 residues in the CDR3. Trimming removed 3 bases at V and 4 bases at J, with 16 bases between. Here the CDR3 DNA reads TGTGCCAGCAGTTTGTTGATGGGACCCCAGTACAATGAGCAGTTCTTC. It is translated as CASSLLMGPQYNEQFF.

The gene calls are TRBV2 and TRBJ1-2, with TRBD1 as a possible D gene (6 bases). The CDR3 contains 13 residues. V lost 3 bases, J lost 8 bases, and 13 bases lay in between. Germline lookup yields CDR1 SNHLY and CDR2 FYNNEI. DNA for the CDR3: TGTGCCAGCAGTGACAGGGGCGCAGGGGGCTACACCTTC. Its protein product is CASSDRGAGGYTF.

The gene calls are TRBV18 and TRBJ1-1; D perhaps matches TRBD1 (5 bases). With 3 bases removed from V and 4 bases from J, the gap between germline ends came to 12 bases. Germline CDR1 is KGHSH and CDR2 is LQKENI. This CDR3 contains 14 residues. In DNA, the CDR3 is TGTGCCAGCTCACCCGGAGCAGGGCTCACTGAAGCTTTCTTT. Encoded protein: CASSPGAGLTEAFF.

In its sample, this clonotype was seen once. This CDR3 reads CSAGRQGGSDTQYF. The CDR3, as DNA: TGCAGTGCTGGGAGACAGGGAGGGTCAGATACGCAGTATTTT. The J gene is TRBJ2-3, the V gene TRBV20-1; D may be TRBD1 or TRBD2 (7 bases each). The CDR3 contains 14 residues. CDR1 is DFQATT, CDR2 SNEGSKA, per germline (reference sequence). The ends were cut back, 5 bases at V and 4 bases at J, with 16 bases in the middle.

DNA for the CDR3: TGTGCCAGCAGGATGACAGGAGTAGACAGTTCACCCCTCCACTTT. Translated: CASRMTGVDSSPLHF. J is TRBJ1-6 and V is TRBV2; TRBD1 is a possible D gene (6 bases). Trimming left V 6 bases short and J 9 bases short, with 18 bases between. Germline V gives CDR1 SNHLY, CDR2 FYNNEI. This CDR3 spans 15 amino acids.

The gene calls are TRBV12-3 or TRBV12-4 and TRBJ1-4; D unresolved. The CDR3 sequence is 13 residues long. V was shortened by 3 bases and J by 8 bases, with 10 bases between the two germline ends. CDR3 DNA sequence: TGTGCCAGCAGTTTGAGAAGTACAGAAAAACTGTTTTTT. It is translated as CASSLRSTEKLFF.

The chain joins TRBV4-1 to TRBJ2-1, with 8 bases identical to TRBD1. CDR1 and CDR2 from the germline V gene are MGHRA and YSYEKL. The CDR3 consists of 16 residues. V shed 2 bases, J shed 3 bases, and the junction held 6 bases outside the gene matches. CDR3 loop: CASSQPGQDIYNEQFF. The CDR3 DNA reads as TGCGCCAGCAGCCAACCGGGACAGGACATCTACAATGAGCAGTTCTTC.

J is TRBJ2-5 and V is TRBV6-6; D may match TRBD1 or TRBD2 (6 bases each). Per germline, CDR1 MNHNY and CDR2 SVGAGI (reference sequence). V was pared by 5 bases and J by 11 bases, with 15 bases between. The CDR3 runs 12 residues. CDR3 loop: CASSPRGRGQYF. The CDR3, as DNA: TGTGCCAGCAGTCCTCGGGGGCGAGGGCAGTACTTC.